The rows below give T cell receptor beta chains drawn from one sample of a study of blood T cell repertoires in COVID-19. Sequencing used immunoSEQ multiplex PCR; TCRdb keeps in-frame clones, though not all of them. The top ten clones hold 3.5% to 4.5% of a sample with 150,000 to 180,000 clones, 65% to 85% of them seen once. The specimen was peripheral blood. Receptors were obtained from an elderly woman with acute or convalescent COVID-19. CDR3s include the opening cysteine and the closing phenylalanine or tryptophan. D genes are given only for firm matches.

J gene: TRBJ2-1; D gene: NA; V gene: TRBV25-1; CDR3 DNA: TGTGCCAGCAGTTCCTCCGGCGGGAACCAGAACAATGAGCAGTTCTTC; CDR3 protein: CASSSSGGNQNNEQFF
J gene: TRBJ1-1; D gene: NA; V gene: TRBV12-1; CDR3 DNA: TGTGCCAGCACCTCAGGGTGGTCTGAAGCTTTCTTT; CDR3 protein: CASTSGWSEAFF
J gene: TRBJ2-3; D gene: TRBD2; V gene: TRBV7-2; CDR3 DNA: TGTGCCAGCAGCGGGGGACTAGCGGGGGCAGATACGCAGTATTTT; CDR3 protein: CASSGGLAGADTQYF
J gene: TRBJ2-2; D gene: NA; V gene: TRBV18; CDR3 DNA: TGTGCCAGCTCAATCACAGGTCCAAACACCGGGGAGCTGTTTTTT; CDR3 protein: CASSITGPNTGELFF
J gene: TRBJ1-1; D gene: NA; V gene: TRBV3-1/TRBV3-2; CDR3 DNA: TGTGCCAGCAGTTCTGTCGGGAACACTGAAGCTTTCTTT; CDR3 protein: CASSSVGNTEAFF
J gene: TRBJ2-1; D gene: TRBD1; V gene: TRBV28; CDR3 DNA: TGTGCCAGCAGTCTGATACAGGGGGCGTCCTACAATGAGCAGTTCTTC; CDR3 protein: CASSLIQGASYNEQFF
J gene: TRBJ2-7; D gene: TRBD1; V gene: TRBV27; CDR3 DNA: TGTGCCAGCAGCGGGACAGGGGGCGGGCGCGAGCAGTACTTC; CDR3 protein: CASSGTGGGREQYF
J gene: TRBJ1-5; D gene: NA; V gene: TRBV2; CDR3 DNA: TGTGCCAGCAGGGACAACGATCAGCCCCAGCATTTT; CDR3 protein: CASRDNDQPQHF
J gene: TRBJ1-6; D gene: NA; V gene: TRBV30; CDR3 DNA: TGTGCCTGGAGGACAGTCTATAATTCACCCCTCCACTTT; CDR3 protein: CAWRTVYNSPLHF
J gene: TRBJ1-1; D gene: NA; V gene: TRBV7-3; CDR3 DNA: TGTGCCAGCAGCCCCGCTGGCGGCACTGAAGCTTTCTTT; CDR3 protein: CASSPAGGTEAFF